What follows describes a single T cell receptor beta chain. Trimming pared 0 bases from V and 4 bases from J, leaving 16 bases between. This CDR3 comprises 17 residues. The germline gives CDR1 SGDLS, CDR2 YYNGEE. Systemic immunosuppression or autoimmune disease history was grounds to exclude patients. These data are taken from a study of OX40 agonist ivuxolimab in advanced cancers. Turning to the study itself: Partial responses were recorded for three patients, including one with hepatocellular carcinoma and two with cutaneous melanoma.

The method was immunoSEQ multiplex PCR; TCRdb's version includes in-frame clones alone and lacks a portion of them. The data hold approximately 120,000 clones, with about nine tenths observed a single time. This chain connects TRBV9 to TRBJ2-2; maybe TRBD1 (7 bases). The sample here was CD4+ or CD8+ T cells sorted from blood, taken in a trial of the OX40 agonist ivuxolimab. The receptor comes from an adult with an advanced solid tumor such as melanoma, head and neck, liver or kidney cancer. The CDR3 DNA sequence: TGTGCCAGCAGCGTAGGAGGGGGTCAGGGGGGCACCGGGGAGCTGTTTTTT. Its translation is CASSVGGGQGGTGELFF.